This T cell receptor (beta chain) came from a study of T cells after yellow fever vaccination. Turning to the study itself: Any fraction with a low cell number was prepared using SMART-Seq v4 Ultra Low Input.

Ten or more counts support this clonotype. No antigen is known for it. Study-wide results and caveats: Contaminants from the bulk population, in the form of abundant clonotypes, could be found in FACS-sorted repertoires.

Each CDR3 protein gets one entry after TCRdb re-called the 5' RACE reads with MiXCR. In the table there are some 500,000 distinct CDR3 sequences, approximately 13% of which are singletons. The clonotype comes from a man aged 25-45 years who received the YFV17D yellow fever vaccine. The source material was PBMCs, sampled on the day of the yellow fever booster vaccination.

The CDR3, as DNA: TGTGCCAGCAGCTTAGCTCCAGGCCCTAGGGAGCAGTACTTC. Residues: CASSLAPGPREQYF. This chain connects TRBV7-6 to TRBJ2-7; D call uncertain. V was trimmed by 0 bases and J by 7 bases, leaving 13 bases between them. The germline V gene encodes CDR1 SGHVS and CDR2 FNYEAQ. This CDR3 has 14 residues.